The TCR beta chain described here comes from a study of T-cell memory formation after mild COVID-19. As for the study in general: Largely, the TCR clusters proved donor specific. The study's findings and limits: Clones that contracted clustered mainly in CM and EM if CD4+ and in EMRA if CD8+. Clones that contracted from day 15 to 85 were balanced CD4/CD8, while later expanders leaned CD4+. That cross-reactive memory joined was suggested by some responding clones appearing in pre-infection memory.

In this sample, this clonotype turned up a few times. No antigen is known for it. CDR1 and CDR2 (germline): KGHDR, SFDVKD. J gave up 12 bases and V 4 bases, and 15 bases lay outside the gene matches. There are 18 residues in the CDR3. From the 5' RACE reads, TCRdb called clonotypes with MiXCR, one entry per CDR3 protein. The table records about 470,000 distinct CDR3 sequences, about 23% of them present only once. The gene calls are TRBV24-1 and TRBJ2-1, with 15 bases aligning to TRBD2. The TCR was taken from an adult woman who had mild COVID-19 (a few samples of this study predate the infection). Cell type and time point are not known. The specimen was PBMCs or a T cell subset sorted from them (not recorded which). The CDR3 bases are TGTGCCACCAGTGACATCGGACTAGCGGGAGGGGAAATTTACGGGCAGTTCTTC. This codes for CATSDIGLAGGEIYGQFF.